These 28 T cell receptor beta chains were sequenced from one sample in a study of OX40 agonist ivuxolimab in advanced cancers. The assay was immunoSEQ multiplex PCR, and TCRdb's table has in-frame clones only and misses some. The table has 49,000 or so clones, about 85% seen once; the top ten hold roughly 49%. Here the sequenced sample was CD4+ or CD8+ T cells sorted from blood, taken in a trial of the OX40 agonist ivuxolimab. The origin of the receptors is an adult with an advanced solid tumor such as melanoma, head and neck, liver or kidney cancer.

The genes are TRBV27 and TRBJ2-3, with D possibly being TRBD2 (5 bases). V gave up 3 bases and J gave up 2 bases, with 6 bases separating them. Germline V gene sequence: CDR1 MNHEY, CDR2 SMNVEV (reference sequence). The CDR3 sequence is 13 residues long. The CDR3 reads CASSFGLTDTQYF. CDR3 sequence (DNA): TGTGCCAGCAGTTTCGGACTCACAGATACGCAGTATTTT.

This chain uses TRBV15 with TRBJ1-1; D not resolved. Germline loops: CDR1 LNHNV, CDR2 YYDKDF (reference sequence). V lost 0 bases and J lost 2, with 4 bases in between. The length of the CDR3 is 13 residues. CDR3 sequence reads: CATSRDGNTEAFF. The CDR3 DNA reads as TGTGCCACCAGCAGAGATGGAAACACTGAAGCTTTCTTT. The full variable domain, with the rest looked up from reference TRBV15 and TRBJ1-1, is DAMVIQNPRYQVTQFGKPVTLSCSQTLNHNVMYWYQQKSSQAPKLLFHYYDKDFNNEADTPDNFQSRRPNTSFCFLDIRSPGLGDTAMYLCATSRDGNTEAFFGQGTRLTVV.

The gene calls are TRBV7-2 and TRBJ2-3; 7 bases map to TRBD1. The CDR3 is 14 residues long. V lost 5 bases and J lost 3; bases outside the gene matches: 5. Germline assignment: CDR1 SGHTA and CDR2 FQGNSA. The CDR3, as DNA: TGTGCCAGCAGCGCCCGACAGGGTACAGATACGCAGTATTTT. Protein product: CASSARQGTDTQYF.

The rearrangement joins TRBV28 to TRBJ1-5; D is ambiguous. Trimming stripped 3 bases from V and 4 bases from J, with 4 bases between. This CDR3 spans 12 amino acids. The V gene's germline CDR1 is MDHEN and CDR2 SYDVKM. The CDR3 coding sequence is TGTGCCAGCAGTTTTCTTAATCAGCCCCAGCATTTT. The encoded protein is CASSFLNQPQHF. The variable domain in full, with the rest retrieved from reference TRBV28 and TRBJ1-5, is DVKVTQSSRYLVKRTGEKVFLECVQDMDHENMFWYRQDPGLGLRLIYFSYDVKMKEKGDIPEGYSVSREKKERFSLILESASTNQTSMYLCASSFLNQPQHFGDGTRLSIL.

The chain joins TRBV7-9 to TRBJ2-7; D may be TRBD2 (5 bases). Trimming stripped 0 bases from V and 3 bases from J, with 6 bases between. Germline lookup yields CDR1 SEHNR and CDR2 FQNEAQ (reference sequence). The CDR3 has 13 amino acids. The CDR3 sequence is CASSLAGNYEQYF. The CDR3 nucleotides are TGTGCCAGCAGCTTAGCCGGGAACTACGAGCAGTACTTC.

This chain joins TRBV5-4 and TRBJ1-1, with D possibly matching TRBD1 (5 bases). Trimming removed 6 bases from V and 6 bases from J, with 12 bases in between. The germline V gene encodes CDR1 SGHNT and CDR2 YYREEE (reference sequence). The CDR3 covers 12 residues. This chain's CDR3 is CASTQGGAEAFF. The CDR3 DNA reads as TGTGCCAGCACCCAGGGTGGGGCTGAAGCTTTCTTT.

This chain uses TRBV27 with TRBJ1-5; no firm D call. The CDR3 spans 13 residues. V was clipped by 4 bases and J by 5 bases, with 9 bases between them. The V gene's germline CDR1 is MNHEY and CDR2 SMNVEV (reference sequence). CDR3: CASSYGMDQPQHF. The CDR3 nucleotides are TGTGCCAGCAGTTATGGTATGGATCAGCCCCAGCATTTT.

The CDR3 nucleotides are TGTGCCAGTAGTATAGGCGTTCACGGGACCTCTAATGAAAAACTGTTTTTT. As protein: CASSIGVHGTSNEKLFF. This chain uses TRBV19 with TRBJ1-4; D perhaps matches TRBD1 (5 bases). With 1 base removed from V and 3 bases from J, the gap between germline ends came to 15 bases. The CDR3 totals 17 residues. The germline V gene has CDR1 LNHDA and CDR2 SQIVND (reference sequence). Full variable domain (outside the CDR3, taken from reference TRBV19 and TRBJ1-4): DGGITQSPKYLFRKEGQNVTLSCEQNLNHDAMYWYRQDPGQGLRLIYYSQIVNDFQKGDIAEGYSVSREKKESFPLTVTSAQKNPTAFYLCASSIGVHGTSNEKLFFGSGTQLSVL.

The chain is built from TRBV9 and TRBJ1-6, with a weak D call TRBD1 (5 bases). The V end lost 5 bases, the J end lost 9 bases, and 12 bases lay between the germline ends. The CDR3 covers 13 residues. Germline lookup yields CDR1 SGDLS and CDR2 YYNGEE. The CDR3 reads CASRGDWGSPLHF. Here the CDR3 DNA reads TGTGCCAGCAGGGGGGATTGGGGTTCACCCCTCCACTTT.

The chain recombines TRBV2 with TRBJ1-5; D is undetermined. V was shortened by 8 bases and J by 3 bases, with 8 bases between the two germline ends. CDR1 is SNHLY and CDR2 is FYNNEI in the germline V gene. This CDR3 comprises 12 residues. CDR3 loop: CASSRDNQPQHF. Here the CDR3 DNA reads TGTGCCAGCTCCCGCGACAATCAGCCCCAGCATTTT.

The V and J genes are TRBV19 and TRBJ2-5; perhaps TRBD1 as D (5 bases). Trimming removed 6 bases at V and 6 bases at J, with 14 bases between. The CDR3 is 13 residues long. Germline CDR1 LNHDA, CDR2 SQIVND (reference sequence). This CDR3 is CASRTSDRQTQYF. CDR3 bases: TGTGCCAGTAGAACGTCCGACAGACAGACCCAGTACTTC.

This rearrangement joins TRBV7-9 to TRBJ1-2; D possibly corresponds to TRBD1 (6 bases). The CDR3 has 13 residues. Trimming took 8 bases from V and 0 from J, leaving 10 bases between them. The germline CDR1 and CDR2 sequences are SEHNR and FQNEAQ (reference sequence). CDR3 in amino acids: CASGGPSNYGYTF. CDR3 nucleotide sequence: TGTGCCAGCGGGGGGCCATCTAACTATGGCTACACCTTC.

This clone turned up a few times. CDR3 coding DNA: TGTGCCAGCAGTTCCAGGGGTCTTGCCCAGCCCCAGCATTTT. It encodes CASSSRGLAQPQHF. V usage is TRBV6-5 and J usage is TRBJ1-5, with D tentatively TRBD1 (6 bases). The CDR3 is made up of 14 amino acids. Germline values: CDR1 MNHEY, CDR2 SVGAGI. Trimming cost V 4 bases and J 7 bases, with 14 bases left between them.

V is TRBV27 and J is TRBJ2-7, with D possibly being TRBD1 (6 bases). Germline lookup yields CDR1 MNHEY and CDR2 SMNVEV (reference sequence). V was clipped by 5 bases and J by 6 bases, with 14 bases between them. This CDR3 region has 13 residues. CDR3 sequence (DNA): TGTGCCAGCAGTGTCTCCCTAGGGGGCGAGCAGTACTTC. Its translation: CASSVSLGGEQYF.

This sequence joins TRBV7-3 and TRBJ2-3, with D tentatively TRBD2 (5 bases). CDR3 length equals 13 residues. V gave up 5 bases and J gave up 7 bases, with 13 bases separating them. CDR1 and CDR2 from the germline V gene are SGHTA and FQGTGA. CDR3: CASSLTPGNTQYF. CDR3 nucleotide sequence: TGTGCCAGCAGCCTTACCCCGGGGAATACGCAGTATTTT.

The V and J genes are TRBV6-1 and TRBJ2-1; no definite D call. CDR3 size: 13 residues. Looked up from germline, CDR1 is MNHNS and CDR2 is SASEGT. V gave up 2 bases and J gave up 8 bases, with 10 bases separating them. The CDR3 nucleotides read TGTGCCAGCAGTGAAAGCCCACCCGATGAGCAGTTCTTC. Its protein product is CASSESPPDEQFF.

The rearrangement uses TRBV5-5 and TRBJ2-3; D is undetermined. The germline V gene encodes CDR1 SGHKS and CDR2 YYEKEE (reference sequence). The CDR3 extends over 14 amino acids. Trimming pared 0 bases from V and 4 bases from J, leaving 9 bases between. CDR3: CASSLATNPDTQYF. As DNA, the CDR3 is TGTGCCAGCAGCTTGGCGACGAATCCAGATACGCAGTATTTT. Looking up the rest from reference TRBV5-5 and TRBJ2-3 gives the full variable domain: DAGVTQSPTHLIKTRGQQVTLRCSPISGHKSVSWYQQVLGQGPQFIFQYYEKEERGRGNFPDRFSARQFPNYSSELNVNALLLGDSALYLCASSLATNPDTQYFGPGTRLTVL.

The rearrangement uses TRBV4-3 and TRBJ2-5; 10 bases agree with TRBD2. Germline CDR1 is LGHNA and CDR2 is YSLEER. The CDR3 runs to 17 residues. With V trimmed by 0 bases and J by 4 bases, 8 bases remained unmatched. The CDR3 here is CASSQDLKSGGAETQYF. In nucleotides, the CDR3 is TGCGCCAGCAGCCAAGATTTAAAAAGCGGGGGGGCAGAGACCCAGTACTTC.

This clone occurred a few times. The genes are TRBV10-1 and TRBJ2-7; 7 bases map to TRBD1. This CDR3 is 14 amino acids long. V gave up 3 bases and J gave up 3 bases; unmatched junction bases: 5. Germline values: CDR1 WNHNN, CDR2 SYGVQD (reference sequence). The CDR3 protein is CASSEGTANYEQYF. CDR3 in DNA: TGCGCCAGCAGTGAAGGGACAGCCAACTACGAGCAGTACTTC.

V gene TRBV7-9 combines with J gene TRBJ2-4; possible D gene TRBD1, 6 bases. CDR1 is SEHNR, CDR2 FQNEAQ, per germline (reference sequence). The CDR3 totals 16 residues. V was pared by 1 base and J by 2 bases, with 12 bases between. CDR3 DNA sequence: TGTGCCAGCAGCTTAGGAGCCGGGACAACCAAAAACATTCAGTACTTC. Translated: CASSLGAGTTKNIQYF.

In its sample, this clone was seen once. The chain is built from TRBV6-5 and TRBJ2-5; 11 bases match TRBD2. The J call is doubtful: the DNA matches TRBJ2-7 better. Germline CDR1 reads MNHEY; CDR2 reads SVGAGI. The CDR3 is made up of 15 amino acids. CDR3 nucleotides: TGTGCCAGCGGTAGCGGGAGGGCCGTCTCCTACGAGCAGTACTTC. Translation: CASGSGRAVSYEQYF.

J is TRBJ1-3 and V is TRBV21-1. TRBV21-1 is listed as a pseudogene. CDR3 length: 16 amino acids. CDR3: CASTPLLSFAGNTIYF. The CDR3 DNA sequence: TGTGCCAGCACGCCCCTCCTTTCTTTTGCTGGAAACACCATATATTTT.

V gene TRBV7-3 combines with J gene TRBJ2-7; 7 positions match TRBD2. The junction had 10 bases not matched to a gene; V was cut back by 2 bases and J by 3 bases. In germline, CDR1 is SGHTA, CDR2 FQGTGA. The CDR3 totals 16 residues. Here the CDR3 reads CASSLAATSIYYEQYF. DNA of the CDR3: TGTGCCAGCAGCTTAGCGGCGACTAGCATTTACTACGAGCAGTACTTC.

The rearrangement links TRBV7-8 to TRBJ2-5, with 10 bases lining up with TRBD2. The CDR3 runs 14 residues. Trimming cost V 3 bases and J 3 bases; bases outside gene matches: 1. Germline loops: CDR1 SGHVS, CDR2 FQNEAQ. The CDR3 nucleotides read TGTGCCAGCAGCTTTAGCGGGGGGAAAGAGACCCAGTACTTC. It yields the protein CASSFSGGKETQYF.

The sample holds a few counts of this clone. This chain joins TRBV2 and TRBJ1-2; TRBD1 is a possible D gene (6 bases). CDR1 is SNHLY and CDR2 is FYNNEI in the germline V gene. The CDR3 sequence is 13 residues long. The germline V and J ends were trimmed by 6 bases and 3 bases, with 11 bases remaining between them. The CDR3 DNA reads as TGTGCCAGCAGACAGGGAGTAGACTATGGCTACACCTTC. It translates to CASRQGVDYGYTF.

This rearrangement joins TRBV28 to TRBJ2-7; 7 nucleotides agree with TRBD1. The V gene end was trimmed by 4 bases and the J gene end by 4 bases; junction bases not matched to a gene: 7. The CDR3 has 14 residues. CDR1 and CDR2 from the germline V gene are MDHEN and SYDVKM. The CDR3 protein is CASSYSDRAYEQYF. The CDR3 DNA sequence: TGTGCCAGCAGTTACTCCGACAGGGCATACGAGCAGTACTTC.

J is TRBJ1-1 and V is TRBV9; 12 bases are a match to TRBD1. Germline CDR1 SGDLS, CDR2 YYNGEE. Losses at the gene ends were 3 bases for V and 3 bases for J; bases not matched to a gene: 9. The CDR3 sequence is 17 residues long. CDR3 in DNA: TGTGCCAGCAGCGCAACGGGACAGGGGGCGCAGGACACTGAAGCTTTCTTT. Encoded protein: CASSATGQGAQDTEAFF.

This sequence joins TRBV4-3 and TRBJ2-7, with TRBD1 matching 7 bases. The CDR3 spans 18 residues. Per germline, CDR1 LGHNA and CDR2 YSLEER. J lost 2 bases, V lost 0 bases, and 13 bases had no gene match. This CDR3 reads CASSQDLGTEGLTYEQYF. CDR3 coding DNA: TGCGCCAGCAGCCAAGATCTGGGGACAGAAGGGTTAACCTACGAGCAGTACTTC.